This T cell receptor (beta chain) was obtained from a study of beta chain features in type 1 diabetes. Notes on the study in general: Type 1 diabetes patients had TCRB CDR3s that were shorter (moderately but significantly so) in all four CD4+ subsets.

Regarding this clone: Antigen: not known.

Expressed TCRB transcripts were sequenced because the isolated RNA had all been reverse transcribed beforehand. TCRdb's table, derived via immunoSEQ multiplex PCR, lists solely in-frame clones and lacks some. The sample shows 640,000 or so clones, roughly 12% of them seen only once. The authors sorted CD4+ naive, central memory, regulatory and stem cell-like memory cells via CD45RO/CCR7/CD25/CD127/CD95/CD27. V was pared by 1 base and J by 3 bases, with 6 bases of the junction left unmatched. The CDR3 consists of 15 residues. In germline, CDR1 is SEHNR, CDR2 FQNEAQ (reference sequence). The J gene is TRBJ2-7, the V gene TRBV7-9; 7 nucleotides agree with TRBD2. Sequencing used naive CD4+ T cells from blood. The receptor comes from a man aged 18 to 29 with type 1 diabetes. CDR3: CASSLVMGGHYEQYF. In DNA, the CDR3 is TGTGCCAGCAGCTTAGTGATGGGAGGGCACTACGAGCAGTACTTC. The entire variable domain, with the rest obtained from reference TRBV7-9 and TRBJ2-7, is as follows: DTGVSQNPRHKITKRGQNVTFRCDPISEHNRLYWYRQTLGQGPEFLTYFQNEAQLEKSRLLSDRFSAERPKGSFSTLEIQRTEQGDSAMYLCASSLVMGGHYEQYFGPGTRLTVT.